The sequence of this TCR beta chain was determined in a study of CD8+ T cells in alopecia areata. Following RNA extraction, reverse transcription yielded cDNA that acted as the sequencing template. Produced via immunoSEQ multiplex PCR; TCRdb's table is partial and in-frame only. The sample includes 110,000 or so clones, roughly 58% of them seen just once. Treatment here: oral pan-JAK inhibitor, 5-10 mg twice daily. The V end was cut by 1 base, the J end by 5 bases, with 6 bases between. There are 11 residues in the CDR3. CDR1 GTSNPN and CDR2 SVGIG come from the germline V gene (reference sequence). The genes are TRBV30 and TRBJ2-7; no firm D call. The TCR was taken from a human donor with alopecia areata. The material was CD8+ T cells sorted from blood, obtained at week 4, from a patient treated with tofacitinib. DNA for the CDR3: TGTGCCTGGAGTGAAGTCGACGAGCAGTACTTC. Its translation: CAWSEVDEQYF. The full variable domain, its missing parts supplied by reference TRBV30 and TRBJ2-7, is SQTIHQWPATLVQPVGSPLSLECTVEGTSNPNLYWYRQAAGRGLQLLFYSVGIGQISSEVPQNLSASRPQDRQFILSSKKLLLSDSGFYLCAWSEVDEQYFGPGTRLTVT.